This T cell receptor beta chain is from a study of T-cell reconstitution after alpha-beta-depleted transplantation in children. Preparation of the TCRbeta library used unique molecular identifiers. TCRdb re-analysed the PCR reads in MiXCR, keeping a single row per CDR3 protein. The table shows about half a million distinct CDR3 sequences, with around an eighth occurring only once. J was trimmed by 7 bases and V by 0 bases; bases with no gene match: 6. Looked up from germline, CDR1 is MNHEY and CDR2 is SVGAGI. The CDR3 extends over 15 amino acids. The table lists this clonotype with many counts. The sample was PBMCs from the stem cell graft donor, taken from the stem cell graft. The chain links TRBV6-5 to TRBJ2-1; TRBD1 aligns across 7 bases. The clonotype was recovered from a human donor who donated a stem cell graft to a child with combined immunodeficiency. The CDR3 nucleotides are TGTGCCAGCAGTTACTCAGCCAGGGGGTTTAATGAGCAGTTCTTC. Its translation is CASSYSARGFNEQFF.